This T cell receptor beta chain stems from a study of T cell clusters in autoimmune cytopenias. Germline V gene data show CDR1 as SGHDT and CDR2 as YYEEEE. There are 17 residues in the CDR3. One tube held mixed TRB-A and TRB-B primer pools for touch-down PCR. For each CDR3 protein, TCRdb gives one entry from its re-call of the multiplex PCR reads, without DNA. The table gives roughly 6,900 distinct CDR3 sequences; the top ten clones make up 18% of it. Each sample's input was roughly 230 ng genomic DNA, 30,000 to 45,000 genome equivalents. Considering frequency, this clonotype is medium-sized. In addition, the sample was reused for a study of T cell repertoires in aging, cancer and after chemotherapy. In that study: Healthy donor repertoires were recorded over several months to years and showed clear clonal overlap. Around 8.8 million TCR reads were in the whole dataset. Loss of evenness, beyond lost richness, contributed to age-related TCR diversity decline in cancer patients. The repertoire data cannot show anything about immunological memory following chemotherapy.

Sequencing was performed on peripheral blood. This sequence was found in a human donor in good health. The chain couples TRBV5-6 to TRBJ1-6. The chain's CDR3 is CASSLAELRLDNSPLHF.